This T cell receptor (beta chain) stems from a study of cytomegalovirus exposure and HLA in healthy donors. Primers included in the PCR were 60 Vbeta and 13 Jbeta primers. In the source study's methods: Around 10 million of the 80 million or so unique TCR beta chains counted in a later analysis were shared. Assay used: immunoSEQ multiplex PCR; TCRdb lists only in-frame clones, some missing. V and J calls and clone size are copied from that table; D and trimming were computed from the DNA. The table has 65,000 to 80,000 clones, just under 80% seen once. Sequenced input: PBMCs. This clonotype originated in a woman aged 40 to 55 in good health and CMV-seropositive.

CDR3 region: CASNSVDRDYEQYF. The CDR3 DNA sequence: TGTGCCAGCAATTCAGTGGACAGGGATTACGAGCAGTACTTC. The chain carries TRBV6-1 and TRBJ2-7, with 8 bases lining up with TRBD1. The V gene's germline CDR1 is MNHNS and CDR2 SASEGT. The CDR3 loop spans 14 amino acids. Unmatched junction bases numbered 9, after V lost 7 bases and J lost 4 bases.